Listed below are T cell receptor beta chains from one sample, sequenced in a study of cytomegalovirus exposure and HLA in healthy donors. Only in-frame clones appear in the TCRdb table, and some are missing; sequencing was by immunoSEQ multiplex PCR. This table has a few hundred thousand clones, around 90% appearing once. The sample was PBMCs. The receptor set was obtained from a girl aged 2-10 years in good health and CMV-seronegative. CDR3s include the opening cysteine and the closing phenylalanine or tryptophan. Each record gives: J gene, V gene, D gene, CDR3 protein, CDR3 DNA. A D gene is named only where the DNA matches it firmly.

j_call: TRBJ2-3; v_call: TRBV25-1; d_call: .; cdr3_aa: CASSEWPTDTQYF; cdr3_nt: TGTGCCAGCAGTGAATGGCCCACAGATACGCAGTATTTT
j_call: TRBJ2-7; v_call: TRBV27; d_call: TRBD1; cdr3_aa: CASSTRDRVREQYF; cdr3_nt: TGTGCCAGCAGTACCCGGGACAGGGTGCGCGAGCAGTACTTC
j_call: TRBJ2-7; v_call: TRBV5-6; d_call: TRBD1; cdr3_aa: CASRVAGGAYEQYF; cdr3_nt: TGTGCCAGCAGAGTAGCAGGGGGCGCCTACGAGCAGTACTTC
j_call: TRBJ1-1; v_call: TRBV9; d_call: .; cdr3_aa: CASSVDGGEAFF; cdr3_nt: TGTGCCAGCAGCGTAGATGGGGGCGAAGCTTTCTTT
j_call: TRBJ2-2; v_call: TRBV7-8; d_call: TRBD2; cdr3_aa: CASSHNFGTSGVYNTGELFF; cdr3_nt: TGTGCCAGCAGCCACAACTTCGGGACTAGCGGGGTATATAACACCGGGGAGCTGTTTTTT
j_call: TRBJ1-1; v_call: TRBV5-1; d_call: .; cdr3_aa: CASSLGQMNTEAFF; cdr3_nt: TGCGCCAGCAGCTTGGGCCAGATGAACACTGAAGCTTTCTTT
j_call: TRBJ1-3; v_call: TRBV28; d_call: .; cdr3_aa: CASRPEGRKGNTIYF; cdr3_nt: TGTGCCAGCAGGCCCGAGGGCCGAAAAGGAAACACCATATATTTT
j_call: TRBJ1-2; v_call: TRBV6-5; d_call: .; cdr3_aa: CASSYSEQGVYGYTF; cdr3_nt: TGTGCCAGCAGTTACTCCGAACAGGGAGTTTATGGCTACACCTTC
j_call: TRBJ1-2; v_call: TRBV10-3; d_call: TRBD1; cdr3_aa: CAISVDRGGYTF; cdr3_nt: TGTGCCATCAGTGTGGACAGGGGCGGCTACACCTTC
j_call: TRBJ2-7; v_call: TRBV11-2; d_call: .; cdr3_aa: CASSLDILAGSSYEQYF; cdr3_nt: TGTGCCAGCAGCTTAGATATCCTAGCCGGTAGCTCCTACGAGCAGTACTTC